This T cell receptor beta chain was documented in a study of blood T cell repertoires in COVID-19. Study at large: Samples taken during acute and convalescent COVID-19 were collected in the United States, Italy and Spain. The analysed material was cDNA or gDNA that came from T cells, B-cell-depleted T cells, or PBMCs.

Some clones are missing from TCRdb's copy, which holds only in-frame ones; the method was immunoSEQ multiplex PCR. The sample carries about 240,000 clones, around 80% recorded once. This clone came up a few times. Material: peripheral blood. The receptor was isolated from a young woman with acute or convalescent COVID-19.

Here the CDR3 DNA reads TGTGCCAGCAGCCCCACTAGCGGGAGATCAGATACGCAGTATTTT. Translation gives CASSPTSGRSDTQYF. The chain links TRBV7-2 to TRBJ2-3, with 11 bases fitting TRBD2. CDR1 is SGHTA and CDR2 is FQGNSA in the germline V gene. The CDR3 sequence is 15 residues long. The ends lost 5 bases at V and 4 bases at J; junction bases unmatched: 5.